This passage covers 31 T cell receptor beta chains from one sample sequenced in a study of T-cell reconstitution after alpha-beta-depleted transplantation in children. Unique molecular identifiers were used to barcode this TCRbeta library. MiXCR, run by TCRdb on the PCR reads, gives a single entry per CDR3 protein. Of just over 950,000 distinct CDR3 sequences in the sample, about 29% were seen once. This specimen consisted of PBMCs, mostly from graft donor cells, obtained 360 days after TCRalphabeta/CD19-depleted stem cell transplant. These receptors all stem from a boy younger than two who had a stem cell transplant for SCID, so the T cells may come from the graft donor.

This clonotype has just a few counts. The rearrangement links TRBV7-8 to TRBJ2-5; 8 bases fit TRBD1. In germline, CDR1 is SGHVS, CDR2 FQNEAQ. The trim removed 0 bases at V and 2 bases at J, leaving 5 bases unmatched. CDR3 length equals 16 residues. The CDR3 bases are TGTGCCAGCAGCTTAGCGCCAAGGACAGGGCAAGAGACCCAGTACTTC. This encodes CASSLAPRTGQETQYF.

V and J are TRBV6-1 and TRBJ1-1, with a tentative D call TRBD1 (6 bases). This CDR3 has 16 amino acids. In germline, CDR1 is MNHNS, CDR2 SASEGT. The V end was cut by 6 bases, the J end by 1 base, with 18 bases between. This CDR3 is CASSQRRTEENTEAFF. The CDR3 region has the DNA TGTGCCAGCAGCCAGAGGCGGACAGAGGAGAACACTGAAGCTTTCTTT.

This clonotype was seen a few times. The rearrangement joins TRBV6-1 to TRBJ2-7; 11 nucleotides match TRBD2. V gave up 6 bases and J gave up 4 bases; unmatched junction bases: 8. The germline V gene encodes CDR1 MNHNS and CDR2 SASEGT. The CDR3 is 15 amino acids. CDR3: CASRATSGDTYEQYF. The CDR3 DNA follows: TGTGCCAGCAGGGCGACTAGCGGGGATACTTACGAGCAGTACTTC.

In its sample, this clonotype was seen a few times. The chain uses TRBV12-3 or TRBV12-4 and TRBJ1-2; 8 bases fit TRBD1. The CDR3 consists of 15 residues. V was clipped by 6 bases and J by 8 bases; unmatched bases: 14. CDR3 protein: CASSRLDRDPFGYTF. As DNA, the CDR3 is TGTGCCAGCAGCCGCCTGGACAGGGACCCTTTCGGCTACACCTTC.

The chain employs TRBV2 and TRBJ1-1; D is undetermined. CDR3 size: 13 residues. CDR1 is SNHLY and CDR2 is FYNNEI in the germline V gene. The ends were cut back, 3 bases at V and 8 bases at J, with 13 bases in the middle. The DNA for the CDR3 is TGTGCCAGCAGTGAGCCCCGGCCGGCCGAAGCTTTCTTT. This gives the protein CASSEPRPAEAFF. Based on the CDR3 plus reference TRBV2 and TRBJ1-1, the full variable domain is EPEVTQTPSHQVTQMGQEVILRCVPISNHLYFYWYRQILGQKVEFLVSFYNNEISEKSEIFDDQFSVERPDGSNFTLKIRSTKLEDSAMYFCASSEPRPAEAFFGQGTRLTVV.

Turning to this clonotype: This may be a read error: a much more frequent sequence differs by one nucleotide. The V gene is TRBV5-6, the J gene TRBJ2-7; D is undetermined. V was shortened by 4 bases and J by 5 bases, with 22 bases between the two germline ends. This CDR3 spans 16 amino acids. Per the germline V gene, CDR1 is SGHDT and CDR2 is YYEEEE. CDR3: CASSPAMGLHTNEQYF. DNA for the CDR3: TGTGCCAGCAGCCCGGCTATGGGCCTGCATACAAACGAGCAGTACTTC.

This chain joins TRBV12-3 or TRBV12-4 and TRBJ1-1; D perhaps matches TRBD1 (6 bases). The CDR3 runs to 11 residues. V lost 9 bases to trimming and J lost 10 bases, with 15 bases between them. CDR3 nucleotides: TGTGCCAGTCGTGAGGGGGGTCGAGCTTTCTTT. This translates into CASREGGRAFF.

The chain combines TRBV7-2 with TRBJ2-1, with D uncertain. Trimming stripped 5 bases from V and 6 bases from J, with 14 bases between. There are 14 residues in the CDR3. CDR1 and CDR2 from the germline V gene are SGHTA and FQGNSA. The CDR3 spells CASSPPGWVNEQFF. The CDR3 bases are TGTGCCAGCAGCCCGCCCGGATGGGTCAATGAGCAGTTCTTC.

As DNA, the CDR3 is TGTGCCAGCAGTTCAACTGACGGGAACACTGAAGCTTTCTTT. It specifies CASSSTDGNTEAFF. The rearrangement joins TRBV6-5 to TRBJ1-1; D unclear. The V gene lost 4 bases and the J gene lost 1 base, with 10 bases spanning the gap. CDR1 MNHEY and CDR2 SVGAGI come from the germline V gene. This CDR3 spans 14 amino acids.

The chain uses TRBV5-1 and TRBJ2-2; D may be TRBD1 (5 bases). This CDR3 is 13 amino acids long. V was shortened by 6 bases and J by 1 base, with 7 bases between the two germline ends. Germline CDR1 SGHRS, CDR2 YFSETQ. For the CDR3, the DNA is TGCGCCAGCACACAGGAGAACACCGGGGAGCTGTTTTTT. Protein: CASTQENTGELFF.

This clonotype was seen at least ten times. The rearrangement joins TRBV5-4 to TRBJ1-1, with unresolved D. This CDR3 is built from 13 residues. V was shortened by 4 bases and J by 6 bases, with 13 bases between the two germline ends. Germline V gene sequence: CDR1 SGHNT, CDR2 YYREEE (reference sequence). The CDR3 sequence is CASSRDPGPEAFF. The CDR3 DNA reads as TGTGCCAGCAGCCGCGACCCCGGCCCTGAAGCTTTCTTT.

The DNA for the CDR3 is TGCGCCAGCAGCTTGTGGCCTAAAGGACAGGGGGCCTATGAGCAGTTCTTC. Residues: CASSLWPKGQGAYEQFF. V gene TRBV5-1 combines with J gene TRBJ2-1, with 11 bases aligning to TRBD1. The length of the CDR3 is 17 residues. V dropped 1 base and J dropped 8; count of bases not matched to a gene: 11. Germline V gene data show CDR1 as SGHRS and CDR2 as YFSETQ. Filled out from reference TRBV5-1 and TRBJ2-1, the complete variable domain reads KAGVTQTPRYLIKTRGQQVTLSCSPISGHRSVSWYQQTPGQGLQFLFEYFSETQRNKGNFPGRFSGRQFSNSRSEMNVSTLELGDSALYLCASSLWPKGQGAYEQFFGPGTRLTVL.

The rearrangement joins TRBV7-6 to TRBJ2-2; D perhaps matches TRBD1 (6 bases). CDR3 length: 15 amino acids. V lost 1 base and J lost 6, with 12 bases in between. Germline V lookup: CDR1 SGHVS, CDR2 FNYEAQ. The CDR3, as DNA: TGTGCCAGCAGCTTAGGTTTCAAGGGGGCCGGGGAGCTGTTTTTT. This translates into CASSLGFKGAGELFF.

V and J are TRBV12-3 or TRBV12-4 and TRBJ2-4; TRBD1 matches 7 bases. Unmatched junction bases numbered 9, after V lost 7 bases and J lost 3 bases. CDR3 length: 15 residues. The CDR3 region has the DNA TGTGCCAGCACCCAGGGGACAGTGAACAAAAACATTCAGTACTTC. Its protein product is CASTQGTVNKNIQYF.

The chain carries TRBV11-3 and TRBJ1-5; D gene unclear. Trimming took 1 base from V and 4 from J, leaving 5 bases between them. Germline CDR1 and CDR2: SGHNT and YENEEA. The CDR3 consists of 13 residues. The CDR3 region is CASSLVENQPQHF. As DNA, the CDR3 is TGTGCCAGCAGCTTAGTTGAAAATCAGCCCCAGCATTTT.

The sample holds many counts of this clonotype. V and J are TRBV20-1 and TRBJ2-1; 9 nucleotides agree with TRBD2. V was pared by 3 bases and J by 5 bases, with 5 bases of the junction left unmatched. CDR3 size: 14 residues. Germline V gives CDR1 DFQATT, CDR2 SNEGSKA (reference sequence). The DNA for the CDR3 is TGCAGTGCTAGCTTAGCGGGGGCCCACAATGAGCAGTTCTTC. Encoded protein: CSASLAGAHNEQFF.

This chain uses TRBV5-1 with TRBJ2-1; D unresolved. Germline V gene sequence: CDR1 SGHRS, CDR2 YFSETQ. V lost 0 bases, J lost 5 bases, and 9 bases lay in between. The CDR3 length is 14 residues. CDR3 nucleotides: TGCGCCAGCAGCTTGGACCAGCCCGACAATGAGCAGTTCTTC. This translates into CASSLDQPDNEQFF.

The rearrangement links TRBV2 to TRBJ2-3; 10 bases line up with TRBD1. The germline CDR1 and CDR2 sequences are SNHLY and FYNNEI. V was clipped by 1 base and J by 7 bases; unmatched bases: 5. The CDR3 extends over 15 amino acids. The CDR3 region is CASSEGQGAGNTQYF. The DNA of the CDR3 is TGTGCCAGCAGTGAAGGACAGGGGGCGGGAAATACGCAGTATTTT.

The J gene is TRBJ2-1, the V gene TRBV10-3; 10 bases map to TRBD2. The V gene end was trimmed by 4 bases and the J gene end by 4 bases; junction bases not matched to a gene: 4. This CDR3 is 15 amino acids long. Per the germline V gene, CDR1 is ENHRY and CDR2 is SYGVKD. Written as DNA, the CDR3 is TGTGCCATCAGTGCTAGCGGGGGACCGTACAATGAGCAGTTCTTC. This codes for CAISASGGPYNEQFF.

This clonotype was detected a few times. The chain is built from TRBV6-1 and TRBJ1-1; maybe TRBD1 (5 bases). This CDR3 region has 16 residues. The germline V and J ends were trimmed by 6 bases and 0 bases, with 17 bases remaining between them. CDR1 MNHNS and CDR2 SASEGT come from the germline V gene. CDR3 DNA: TGTGCCAGCAGACCCGGACGACAGATCATGAACACTGAAGCTTTCTTT. Its translation is CASRPGRQIMNTEAFF.

This chain joins TRBV20-1 and TRBJ2-3; possibly TRBD1 for D (6 bases). V was cut by 4 bases and J by 4 bases, with 18 bases left in between. The germline V gene has CDR1 DFQATT and CDR2 SNEGSKA (reference sequence). The CDR3 sequence is 15 residues long. Here the CDR3 reads CSAKDRQKYADTQYF. CDR3 DNA sequence: TGCAGTGCTAAAGACAGGCAAAAGTATGCAGATACGCAGTATTTT.

This clonotype was seen only a few times. The V gene is TRBV12-3 or TRBV12-4, the J gene TRBJ1-4; possible D gene TRBD1, 5 bases. Trimming cost V 7 bases and J 4 bases, with 19 bases left between them. This CDR3 is 16 amino acids long. CDR3 in DNA: TGTGCCAGCAACCTAGGGGTCGCAGGGCTTAATGAAAAACTGTTTTTT. The encoded protein is CASNLGVAGLNEKLFF.

V gene TRBV25-1 combines with J gene TRBJ2-3; D uncertain. The CDR3 runs to 14 residues. V was cut by 6 bases and J by 5 bases, with 15 bases left in between. The germline V gene has CDR1 MGHDK and CDR2 SYGVNS. In DNA, the CDR3 is TGTGCCAGCAGGGAAGTGGGTAATGTAGATACGCAGTATTTT. This gives the protein CASREVGNVDTQYF.

The chain carries TRBV5-1 and TRBJ2-5; D tentatively reads TRBD1 or TRBD2 (6 bases each). Germline CDR1 reads SGHRS; CDR2 reads YFSETQ. The CDR3 is made up of 17 amino acids. The ends were cut back, 0 bases at V and 2 bases at J, with 17 bases in the middle. In DNA, the CDR3 is TGCGCCAGCAGCTTGGCTGGGAAGGGGGGCCTTCAAGAGACCCAGTACTTC. It encodes CASSLAGKGGLQETQYF.

The chain is built from TRBV9 and TRBJ2-3, with 9 bases aligning to TRBD2. Trimming at V came to 2 bases and at J to 2 bases, leaving 9 bases not matched to a gene. Looked up from germline, CDR1 is SGDLS and CDR2 is YYNGEE. The CDR3 is 17 residues long. CDR3 in DNA: TGTGCCAGCAGCGTCCAGAAGCGGGGGGCCCTCACAGATACGCAGTATTTT. It is translated as CASSVQKRGALTDTQYF.

This rearrangement joins TRBV28 to TRBJ2-5; a weak D match, TRBD1 (5 bases). V lost 5 bases, J lost 1 base, and 8 bases lay in between. The germline V gene has CDR1 MDHEN and CDR2 SYDVKM. This CDR3 contains 13 residues. CDR3 bases: TGTGCCAGCAGTGACAGTTTCCAAGAGACCCAGTACTTC. Translation gives CASSDSFQETQYF.

The chain uses TRBV20-1 and TRBJ2-7; the D is unclear. The CDR3 is made up of 13 amino acids. Germline CDR1 and CDR2: DFQATT and SNEGSKA (reference sequence). V lost 0 bases and J 4 bases, leaving 10 bases between the germline ends. This CDR3 is CSARDRRRYEQYV. The CDR3 coding sequence is TGCAGTGCTAGAGATCGCAGGAGATACGAGCAGTACGTC.

This clonotype turned up a few times. This chain connects TRBV18 to TRBJ2-7; 7 bases agree with TRBD2. The CDR3 spans 13 residues. Germline lookup yields CDR1 KGHSH and CDR2 LQKENI. With V trimmed by 5 bases and J by 2 bases, 3 bases remained unmatched. The CDR3 DNA reads as TGTGCCAGCTCAGATGGACTAGCCTACGAGCAGTACTTC. Its protein is CASSDGLAYEQYF.

The genes are TRBV4-3 and TRBJ2-1; 7 bases match TRBD1. CDR1 is LGHNA and CDR2 is YSLEER in the germline V gene. This CDR3 region has 13 residues. With 4 bases clipped from V and 8 bases from J, the junction kept 5 bases outside the gene matches. CDR3 nucleotides: TGCGCCAGCAGCCCAATAGGGGGCGATGAGCAGTTCTTC. This gives the protein CASSPIGGDEQFF.

V usage is TRBV19 and J usage is TRBJ2-7; TRBD1 matches at 9 bases. The germline V gene encodes CDR1 LNHDA and CDR2 SQIVND (reference sequence). The CDR3 covers 12 residues. V was pared by 8 bases and J by 5 bases, with 4 bases of the junction left unmatched. The CDR3 region is CASGQGYNEQYF. CDR3 bases: TGTGCCAGTGGACAGGGGTACAACGAGCAGTACTTC.

The chain combines TRBV5-1 with TRBJ2-1; tentatively, D is TRBD2 (6 bases). This CDR3 is 13 amino acids long. Germline V CDR1 and CDR2: SGHRS, YFSETQ. V was cut by 6 bases and J by 9 bases, with 16 bases left in between. This chain's CDR3 is CASMGGSVGEQFF. Written as DNA, the CDR3 is TGCGCCAGCATGGGAGGTAGCGTAGGTGAGCAGTTCTTC.